This T cell receptor beta chain is drawn from a study of patients and donors after allogeneic stem cell transplantation. This clonotype was detected only a few times. The CDR3 runs to 14 residues. Germline V gene sequence: CDR1 MGHRA, CDR2 YSYEKL. Unmatched junction bases numbered 5, after V lost 3 bases and J lost 5 bases. TCRdb used MiXCR to reprocess the RT-PCR reads, holding one entry per CDR3 protein. The table includes more than 850,000 distinct CDR3 sequences, approximately 19% detected once. The clonotype originates from a human donor who was either an allogeneic HSCT recipient or a stem cell or donor lymphocyte infusion donor (not recorded which). It is not recorded whose cells these are; they may come from a transplant donor. Sequencing used blood, either unsorted or a sorted T cell fraction (not recorded which). This chain joins TRBV4-1 and TRBJ2-7; TRBD2 aligns across 9 bases. For the CDR3, the DNA is TGCGCCAGCAGCCAGCTAGCGGGACACAACGAGCAGTACTTC. Its translation: CASSQLAGHNEQYF.